This T cell receptor (beta chain) was recorded in a study of T cell repertoires in aging, cancer and after chemotherapy. For the study at large: Donors were grouped into six age bands spanning 30 or younger through 70 or older. Approximately 10 million TCR reads were in the whole dataset.

Points from the study as a whole: In healthy donors, age-related TCR diversity loss mainly reflected lost richness. Compared with age-matched healthy donors, untreated hematological or solid cancer patients showed higher blood TCR clonality.

The CDR3 extends over 12 amino acids. V was trimmed by 2 bases and J by 3 bases, leaving 7 bases between them. Germline CDR1 reads DFQATT; CDR2 reads SNEGSKA (reference sequence). Peripheral blood genomic DNA, not sorted cells or RNA, was the template. For this clonotype: What it binds is unknown.

Multiplex touch-down PCR with TRB-A/B primers amplified rearranged V-D-J TRB sequences. A single record per CDR3 protein comes from TCRdb applying MiXCR to the multiplex PCR reads. The repertoire consists of roughly 6,200 distinct CDR3 sequences, with 25% to 30% occurring once and the leading ten covering around 8.3%. The material sequenced was blood. The rearrangement links TRBV20-1 to TRBJ1-1; no clear D. This TCR was sampled from a human donor with a blood cancer. The chain's CDR3 is CSARPDYTEAFF. DNA for the CDR3: TGCAGTGCTAGACCAGATTACACTGAAGCTTTCTTT.